Below, one T cell receptor (beta chain) is given with its context. Its specificity is unknown. V was trimmed by 1 base and J by 3 bases, leaving 13 bases between them. CDR1 and CDR2 (germline): SGHTA, FQGTGA. CDR3 length: 15 residues. The data originate from a study of vaccination and CD4 T cells after COVID-19. Study findings and constraints: In median terms, SARS-CoV-2-reactive clonotypes went from approximately 21 to 40, a nonsignificant rise.

Cultured CD4+ T cell DNA underwent sequencing with the Oncomine TCR Beta short-read assay. TCRdb redid the calling of the PCR reads with MiXCR, one entry per CDR3 protein. The data show roughly 14,000 distinct CDR3 sequences, 63% seen once. Treatment defined: approximately nine-day PBMC culture with coronavirus spike peptide pools or control peptides (ViraFEST assay). The chain employs TRBV7-3 and TRBJ2-7; a possible D gene is TRBD2 (5 bases). Sequenced input: CD4+ T cells from blood, cultured in vitro. The TCR sequence derives from a human donor who had recovered from COVID-19. CDR3 in amino acids: CASSLRRGKFYEQYF. CDR3 nucleotide sequence: TGTGCCAGCAGCTTAAGGAGAGGGAAGTTCTACGAGCAGTACTTC. The full variable domain, its missing parts supplied by reference TRBV7-3 and TRBJ2-7, is GAGVSQTPSNKVTEKGKYVELRCDPISGHTALYWYRQSLGQGPEFLIYFQGTGAADDSGLPNDRFFAVRPEGSVSTLKIQRTERGDSAVYLCASSLRRGKFYEQYFGPGTRLTVT.